The rows below give T cell receptor beta chains drawn from one sample of a study of T cell responses to AZD1222 COVID-19 vaccine. The table came from immunoSEQ multiplex PCR; TCRdb's copy has only in-frame clones and leaves some out. Counted here are just over 80,000 clones, approximately 90% occurring once; the ten biggest clones make up roughly 5.6%. The sample in question was peripheral blood, obtained on day 0 of AZD1222 vaccination. These receptors were taken from an adult in good health. CDR3s include the opening cysteine and the closing phenylalanine or tryptophan. Each record gives: J gene, V gene, clone size, CDR3 protein. Where a row states a size, it is once, few, many or the class of an expanded clone; other rows omit it.

J: TRBJ1-2
V: TRBV5-1
size: -
CDR3: CASSTPGTGDENGYTF

J: TRBJ1-6
V: TRBV7-2
size: -
CDR3: CASRPVGGSPLHF

J: TRBJ1-5
V: TRBV5-6
size: -
CDR3: CASSSLRRIVGTNQPQHF

J: TRBJ2-3
V: TRBV19
size: -
CDR3: CASSISRGRRRSDTQYF

J: TRBJ2-5
V: TRBV7-6
size: -
CDR3: CASSFPAAGDETQYF

J: TRBJ2-1
V: TRBV28
size: -
CDR3: CASTQDRDEQFF

J: TRBJ1-1
V: TRBV3-1/TRBV3-2
size: -
CDR3: CASSPRGAVAFF

J: TRBJ1-2
V: TRBV6-5
size: -
CDR3: CASSSLPGHTVVGYTF

J: TRBJ1-1
V: TRBV19
size: -
CDR3: CASSSRTESWNTEAFF

J: TRBJ1-1
V: TRBV11-3
size: -
CDR3: CASSLGRQGPEAFF

J: TRBJ1-2
V: TRBV11-3
size: once
CDR3: CASSLNGVVGYTF

J: TRBJ2-7
V: TRBV18
size: -
CDR3: CASSPASYGYEQYF

J: TRBJ2-1
V: TRBV20-1
size: -
CDR3: CSASVAGDYNEQFF

J: TRBJ1-1
V: TRBV19
size: -
CDR3: CASSPSLSGTTEAFF

J: TRBJ2-5
V: TRBV4-2
size: -
CDR3: CASSQEPGQETQYF

J: TRBJ1-1
V: TRBV6-5
size: -
CDR3: CASSGNTEAFF

J: TRBJ1-2
V: TRBV2
size: -
CDR3: CASSDDRSYGYTF

J: TRBJ2-7
V: TRBV5-1
size: -
CDR3: CASSLGGGRREQYF

J: TRBJ1-1
V: TRBV10-1
size: -
CDR3: CASSDEKANEAFF

J: TRBJ2-3
V: TRBV9
size: -
CDR3: CASSAEQGTDTQYF

J: TRBJ1-1
V: TRBV12-3/TRBV12-4
size: -
CDR3: CASSQQGYTEAFF

J: TRBJ1-1
V: TRBV19
size: -
CDR3: CASRTLRQGGRNTEAFF

J: TRBJ1-1
V: TRBV9
size: -
CDR3: CASSATGGSSEAFF

J: TRBJ2-5
V: TRBV5-1
size: -
CDR3: CASSYGTSGPGRETQYF

J: TRBJ1-3
V: TRBV7-9
size: -
CDR3: CASSLEVSNFPGNTIYF

J: TRBJ1-1
V: TRBV7-3
size: -
CDR3: CASSFAPSTEAFF

J: TRBJ2-2
V: TRBV20-1
size: -
CDR3: CSASIPGLASGELFF

J: TRBJ2-3
V: TRBV28
size: -
CDR3: CASSSRGQGITDTQYF

J: TRBJ1-1
V: TRBV6-5
size: -
CDR3: CASRLSGRMNTEAFF

J: TRBJ2-3
V: TRBV7-2
size: -
CDR3: CASSFRLAGGTDTQYF

J: TRBJ1-1
V: TRBV19
size: -
CDR3: CASIRVGRNTEAFF

J: TRBJ2-6
V: TRBV2
size: -
CDR3: CASRKSSGANVLTF

J: TRBJ2-5
V: TRBV27
size: -
CDR3: CASGQYQETQYF

J: TRBJ1-6
V: TRBV10-3
size: few
CDR3: CAISESKGQGVHF

J: TRBJ1-5
V: TRBV19
size: -
CDR3: CASSKTVQPQHF

J: TRBJ1-2
V: TRBV28
size: -
CDR3: CASMSTMGRGLDGYTF

J: TRBJ2-3
V: TRBV10-3
size: -
CDR3: CAISANQGAGADTQYF

J: TRBJ1-2
V: TRBV3-1/TRBV3-2
size: -
CDR3: CASSQDQDLTHGYTF

J: TRBJ1-1
V: TRBV4-1
size: -
CDR3: CASSQEPAGMNTEAFF

J: TRBJ1-3
V: TRBV29-1
size: -
CDR3: CSGGWGNTIYF

J: TRBJ2-5
V: TRBV30
size: -
CDR3: CAWGRRGYSQETQYF

J: TRBJ1-4
V: TRBV15
size: -
CDR3: CATSRPGGGNEKLFF

J: TRBJ2-2
V: TRBV5-6
size: -
CDR3: CASSLARGIGELFF

J: TRBJ1-1
V: TRBV6-5
size: -
CDR3: CASSYRGHTEAFF

J: TRBJ2-3
V: TRBV7-9
size: -
CDR3: CASSLQGATTDTQYF

J: TRBJ2-1
V: TRBV27
size: -
CDR3: CASGGAYNEQFF

J: TRBJ1-1
V: TRBV11-1
size: -
CDR3: CATMRQGGTEAFF

J: TRBJ2-1
V: TRBV3-1/TRBV3-2
size: -
CDR3: CASSQETSGPYNEQFF

J: TRBJ1-4
V: TRBV5-8
size: once
CDR3: CASSWTVGYNEKLFF

J: TRBJ1-2
V: TRBV7-2
size: once
CDR3: CASSPEVSNNYGYTF

J: TRBJ1-1
V: TRBV12-3/TRBV12-4
size: once
CDR3: CASSPSGTREAFF

J: TRBJ1-5
V: TRBV7-2
size: -
CDR3: CASSLAWEDRGLVGNQPQHF

J: TRBJ1-1
V: TRBV5-1
size: -
CDR3: CASSPDRGNTEAFF

J: TRBJ2-6
V: TRBV27
size: -
CDR3: CASSFERGDRFLTF

J: TRBJ1-5
V: TRBV14
size: -
CDR3: CASSQTGVTQPQHF

J: TRBJ2-2
V: TRBV2
size: few
CDR3: CASSPRSAYTGELFF

J: TRBJ2-3
V: TRBV15
size: -
CDR3: CATSRGSSGGPDTQYF